The TCR beta chain under discussion was sequenced for a study of CD8 T cells in ankylosing spondylitis. Points from the study as a whole: Certain motif variants had earlier been reported in reactive arthritis synovial fluid and blood. Typical of ankylosing spondylitis blood, it appeared, was a TCR beta motif of under 10 highly homologous variants. The study looked at matched synovial fluid samples from ankylosing spondylitis patients. Disease-linked clones were reported to be significantly enriched there.

On this clonotype: Antigen: not known.

The CDR3 runs 14 residues. CDR1 is MDHEN, CDR2 SYDVKM, per germline. V was pared by 4 bases and J by 7 bases, with 8 bases of the junction left unmatched. TCRdb itself ran the 5' RACE reads through MiXCR, one entry per CDR3 protein. The sample lists under 950,000 distinct CDR3 sequences, around 19% seen once, with about a fifth in the top ten. This clonotype originated in a male donor with ankylosing spondylitis. The chain carries TRBV28 and TRBJ2-7; 9 positions agree with TRBD1. Specimen: blood, either unsorted or a sorted T cell fraction (not recorded which). CDR3 sequence: CASSWDRVVKEQYF. DNA for the CDR3: TGTGCCAGCAGTTGGGACAGGGTCGTGAAGGAGCAGTACTTC.